The following is a T cell receptor (beta chain) sequence with its context. A clone one base away is much larger, so this may be a read error. In making diagnoses, clinical symptoms, serum thyroxine and TRAb, thyroid ultrasound and orbital computed tomography were all used. Any symptoms of ophthalmopathy came after the first hyperthyroidism diagnosis, from which the blood sample dates. The PBMCs studied were ones that came from 10 ml fresh peripheral blood. This CDR3 region has 16 residues. CDR1 and CDR2 from the germline V gene are SGHVS and FNYEAQ. V shed 1 base, J shed 6 bases, and the junction held 2 bases outside the gene matches. This sample is part of a study of T cells in Graves' hyperthyroidism and ophthalmopathy. TCR beta CDR3 regions were amplified from RNA. HTBI primers were used for first-round RT-PCR of the TCR CDR3. One entry per CDR3 protein results from TCRdb running MiXCR on the multiplex PCR reads. The table lists around 300,000 distinct CDR3 sequences, roughly 13% of them singletons, with 7% to 8.5% in the top ten.

The receptor comes from a woman in her twenties or thirties with Graves' hyperthyroidism that later progressed to Graves' ophthalmopathy. The specimen was blood. V usage is TRBV7-6 and J usage is TRBJ2-1; 14 bases line up with TRBD2. Here the CDR3 reads CASSLGGLAGVNEQFF. CDR3 sequence (DNA): TGTGCCAGCAGCTTAGGGGGACTAGCGGGAGTCAATGAGCAGTTCTTC.